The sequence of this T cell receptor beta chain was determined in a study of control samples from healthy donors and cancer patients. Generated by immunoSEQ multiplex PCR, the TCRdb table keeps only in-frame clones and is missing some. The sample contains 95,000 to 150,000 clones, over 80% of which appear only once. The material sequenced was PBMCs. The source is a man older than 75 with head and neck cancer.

CDR3 residues: CASSESRKEAFF. The CDR3 nucleotides are TGCGCCAGCAGTGAGTCAAGGAAAGAAGCTTTCTTT. The chain recombines TRBV10-1 with TRBJ1-1; D ambiguous. This CDR3 has 12 amino acids. Trimming shortened V by 0 bases and J by 8 bases, and 7 bases separated the two germline ends. CDR1 and CDR2 from the germline V gene are WNHNN and SYGVQD (reference sequence).